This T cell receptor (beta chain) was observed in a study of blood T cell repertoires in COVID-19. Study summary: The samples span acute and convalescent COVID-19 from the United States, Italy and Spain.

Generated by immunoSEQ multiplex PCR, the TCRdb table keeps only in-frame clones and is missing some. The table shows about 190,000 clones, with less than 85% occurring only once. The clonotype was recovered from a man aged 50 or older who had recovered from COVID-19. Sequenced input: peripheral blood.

The CDR3 reads CASITGAGGPDEQFF. CDR3 bases: TGTGCCAGCATCACCGGGGCAGGAGGGCCAGATGAGCAGTTCTTC. The chain couples TRBV3-1 (or the pseudogene TRBV3-2) to TRBJ2-1, with TRBD2 as a possible D gene (6 bases). V lost 7 bases to trimming and J lost 8 bases, with 21 bases between them. From germline, CDR1 is LGHDT and CDR2 YNNKEL (reference sequence). This CDR3 is 15 amino acids long.